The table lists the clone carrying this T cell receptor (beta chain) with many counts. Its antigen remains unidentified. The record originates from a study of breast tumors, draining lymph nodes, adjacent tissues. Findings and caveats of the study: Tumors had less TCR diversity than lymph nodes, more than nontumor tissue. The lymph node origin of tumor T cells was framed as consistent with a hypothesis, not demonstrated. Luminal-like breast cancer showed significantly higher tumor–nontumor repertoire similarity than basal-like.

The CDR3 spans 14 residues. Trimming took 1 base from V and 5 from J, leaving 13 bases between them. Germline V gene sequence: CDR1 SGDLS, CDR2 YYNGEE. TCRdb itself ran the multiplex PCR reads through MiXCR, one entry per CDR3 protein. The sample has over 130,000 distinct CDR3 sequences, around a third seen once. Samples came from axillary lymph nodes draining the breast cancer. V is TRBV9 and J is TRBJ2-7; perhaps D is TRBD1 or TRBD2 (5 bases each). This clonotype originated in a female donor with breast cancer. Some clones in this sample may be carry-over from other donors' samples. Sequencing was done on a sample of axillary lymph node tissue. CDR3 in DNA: TGTGCCAGCAGCGTATCGGGGCCGGGGAACGAGCAGTACTTC. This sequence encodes CASSVSGPGNEQYF.